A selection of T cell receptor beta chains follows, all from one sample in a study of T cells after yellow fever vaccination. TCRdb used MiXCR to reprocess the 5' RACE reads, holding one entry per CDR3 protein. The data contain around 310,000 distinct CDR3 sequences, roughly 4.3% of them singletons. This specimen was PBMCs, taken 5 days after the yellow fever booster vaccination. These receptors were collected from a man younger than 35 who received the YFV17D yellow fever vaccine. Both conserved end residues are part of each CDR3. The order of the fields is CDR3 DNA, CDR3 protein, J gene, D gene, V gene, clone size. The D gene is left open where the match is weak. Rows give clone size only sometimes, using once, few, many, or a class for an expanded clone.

TGCGCCAGCAGCTTGGTGGGGGACAGGAGTTACGAGCAGTACTTC | CASSLVGDRSYEQYF | TRBJ2-7 | TRBD1 | TRBV5-1 | many
TGTGCCAGCCTTCAGTTATTGGACAGGGAGGAGCAGTACTTC | CASLQLLDREEQYF | TRBJ2-7 | TRBD1 | TRBV6-6 | few
TGTGCCAGCAGTCCAAGAGTCGTGGGGGATCAAAGGGAGCTGTTTTTT | CASSPRVVGDQRELFF | TRBJ2-2 | - | TRBV12-3/TRBV12-4 | -
TGCGCCAGCAGCCAATCTAGACTAGCGGGGTACCAAGAGACCCAGTACTTC | CASSQSRLAGYQETQYF | TRBJ2-5 | TRBD2 | TRBV5-1 | many
TGCGCCAGCAGCCAAGGAGTGGGAGTTAACTATGGCTACACCTTC | CASSQGVGVNYGYTF | TRBJ1-2 | - | TRBV4-3 | few
TGCGCCAGCAGGCTAGCGGGGGGAACCATGAGCTCCTACAATGAGCAGTTCTTC | CASRLAGGTMSSYNEQFF | TRBJ2-1 | TRBD2 | TRBV5-1 | -
TGTGCCAGCAGTCCTACCGGGATACTTAGCAATCAGCCCCAGCATTTT | CASSPTGILSNQPQHF | TRBJ1-5 | - | TRBV6-2/TRBV6-3 | few
TGCGCCAGCAGCTCTGGAACAGGGCAGGGTCAGCCCCAGCATTTT | CASSSGTGQGQPQHF | TRBJ1-5 | - | TRBV5-1 | -
TGCAGTGCTATCGACGGGCGGAACACCGGGGAGCTGTTTTTT | CSAIDGRNTGELFF | TRBJ2-2 | - | TRBV20-1 | many
TGTGCCAGCAGCTTATTCCACGGACAGGCGAATGTTGGAAACACCATATATTTT | CASSLFHGQANVGNTIYF | TRBJ1-3 | TRBD1 | TRBV7-9 | many
TGCGCCAGCAGCTTGGCCGGGACACTGGTCGGCTATGGCTACACCTTC | CASSLAGTLVGYGYTF | TRBJ1-2 | - | TRBV5-1 | few
TGTGCCAGCAGCTTAGGGGGCTGGAATGAGCAGTTCTTC | CASSLGGWNEQFF | TRBJ2-1 | - | TRBV7-2 | many